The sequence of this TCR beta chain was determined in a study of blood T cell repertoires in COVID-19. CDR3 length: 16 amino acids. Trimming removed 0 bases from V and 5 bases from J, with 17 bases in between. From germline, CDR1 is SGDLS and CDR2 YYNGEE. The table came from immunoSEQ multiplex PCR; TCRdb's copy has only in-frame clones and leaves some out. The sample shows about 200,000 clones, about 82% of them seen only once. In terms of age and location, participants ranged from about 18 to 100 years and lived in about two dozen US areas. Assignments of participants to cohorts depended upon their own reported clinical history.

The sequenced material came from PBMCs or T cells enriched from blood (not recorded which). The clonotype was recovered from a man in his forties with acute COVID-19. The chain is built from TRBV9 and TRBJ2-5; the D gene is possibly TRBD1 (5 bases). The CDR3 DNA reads TGTGCCAGCAGCGTAGGAACAGGTCTCTTTGGGGAGACCCAGTACTTC. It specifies CASSVGTGLFGETQYF.